A selection of T cell receptor beta chains follows, all from one sample in a study of CD8 T cells in ankylosing spondylitis. TCRdb re-called the 5' RACE reads through MiXCR, storing one row per CDR3 protein. The sample holds more than 200,000 distinct CDR3 sequences, more than 20% seen once. The sample taken for sequencing was blood, either unsorted or a sorted T cell fraction (not recorded which). The receptors originated from a male donor with ankylosing spondylitis or in good health (not recorded which). The CDR3 runs from the conserved cysteine through the conserved F or W. The order of the fields is J gene, clone size, D gene, V gene, CDR3 DNA, CDR3 protein. D genes are given only for firm matches. Size is stated for part of the rows, as once, few or many counts, or as a class when the clone is expanded.

TRBJ2-7 many TRBD2 TRBV20-1 TGCAGTGCTAGAGTGTGGGGACTAGCTTCCTACGAGCAGTACTTC CSARVWGLASYEQYF
TRBJ2-7 NA TRBD1 TRBV4-2 TGTGCCAGCAGCCAAGGGGACGACAGGGACTACGAGCAGTACTTC CASSQGDDRDYEQYF
TRBJ1-6 few NA TRBV20-1 TGCAGTGCTAGAGATTCAGGGCCTTATAATTCACCCCTCCACTTT CSARDSGPYNSPLHF
TRBJ2-7 many NA TRBV9 TGTGCCAGCAGCGTAAATGACGGGGCAAACGAGCAGTACTTC CASSVNDGANEQYF
TRBJ1-1 few NA TRBV20-1 TGCAGTGGGGGGGGAGTGAACACTGAAGCTTTCTTT CSGGGVNTEAFF
TRBJ2-5 once TRBD2 TRBV25-1 TGTGCCAGCGCTTGGCCGGGGGGGGTTCGGGAGACCCAGTACTTC CASAWPGGVRETQYF
TRBJ2-7 many TRBD2 TRBV2 TGTGCCAGCAGTGTGGGACTAGCGGCTACCTACGAGCAGTACTTC CASSVGLAATYEQYF
TRBJ2-5 NA NA TRBV12-3/TRBV12-4 TGTGCCAGCACCGTGGGACCTCCGGAGACCCAGTACTTC CASTVGPPETQYF
TRBJ2-7 few NA TRBV7-2 TGTGCCAGCAGCTTAGTGGTTAGCCAACCCTACGAGCAGTACTTC CASSLVVSQPYEQYF
TRBJ2-7 NA NA TRBV7-9 TGTGCCAGCAGCCCGCGGACCAGGGTGGGCGAGCAGTACTTC CASSPRTRVGEQYF
TRBJ1-2 few TRBD1 TRBV12-3/TRBV12-4 TGTGCCAGCAGTACGACAGGGAGGGAGGGCTACACCTTC CASSTTGREGYTF
TRBJ2-1 NA NA TRBV30 TGTGCCCAAGGACTGACTCCTAGCTCCTACAATGAGCAGTTCTTC CAQGLTPSSYNEQFF
TRBJ1-4 many NA TRBV29-1 TGCAGCGCGGTCCACGAGACTAATGAAAAACTGTTTTTT CSAVHETNEKLFF
TRBJ2-3 many NA TRBV20-1 TGCAGTGCTACTAGACAGAGCTTAAGCACAGATACGCAGTATTTT CSATRQSLSTDTQYF
TRBJ2-3 many NA TRBV29-1 TGCAGCGTTAACAGGGTTAACACAGATACGCAGTATTTT CSVNRVNTDTQYF
TRBJ2-5 few TRBD2 TRBV20-1 TGCAGTGCTTCTTCCGGGGGGGGGCTGGGGGAGACCCAGTACTTC CSASSGGGLGETQYF
TRBJ1-1 NA NA TRBV30 TGTGCCTGGAGTCGAGGGCGTCGGACTGAAGCTTTCTTT CAWSRGRRTEAFF
TRBJ2-2 NA TRBD1 TRBV14 TGTGCCAGCAGACCCCAGGGGGCGAACACCGGGGAGCTGTTTTTT CASRPQGANTGELFF
TRBJ1-1 few NA TRBV20-1 TGCAGTGCCAGCAACAGGGTCGGCACTGAAGCTTTCTTT CSASNRVGTEAFF
TRBJ1-5 many TRBD1 TRBV20-1 TGCAGTGCCAGAGACAGGGCGAATCAGCCCCAGCATTTT CSARDRANQPQHF
TRBJ2-7 NA NA TRBV6-5 TGTGCCAGCAGTTATCGACCCGGGGGCGAGCAGTACTTC CASSYRPGGEQYF
TRBJ2-5 few TRBD1 TRBV29-1 TGCAGCATGGGACAGGGGGCAGGGGAGACCCAGTACTTC CSMGQGAGETQYF
TRBJ2-5 NA NA TRBV7-3 TGTGCCAGCAGCTCCGACCCCCGTGAGACCCAGTACTTC CASSSDPRETQYF
TRBJ2-3 NA NA TRBV30 TGTGCCTGGAGTGTAGGGGCAGATACGCAGTATTTT CAWSVGADTQYF
TRBJ2-2 NA NA TRBV10-3 TGTGCCATCAGTGAGTCGACGGGAATTGGGGAGCTGTTTTTT CAISESTGIGELFF
TRBJ1-4 NA NA TRBV6-1 TGTGCCAGCAGATTCCCTGAGGAGATTGAAAAACTGTTTTTT CASRFPEEIEKLFF
TRBJ2-2 many NA TRBV18 TGTGCCAGCTCACCTCTGAGGGCAGGGACCACCGGGGAGCTGTTTTTT CASSPLRAGTTGELFF
TRBJ2-7 few TRBD2 TRBV9 TGTGCCAGCAGCGTAGGTGCCGGGGGGGGATACGAGCAGTACTTC CASSVGAGGGYEQYF
TRBJ2-6 many NA TRBV12-3/TRBV12-4 TGTGCCAGCAGTCACTCTGGGGCCAACGTCCTGACTTTC CASSHSGANVLTF
TRBJ2-1 NA TRBD2 TRBV12-3/TRBV12-4 TGTGCCAGCAGTGTCACTAGCGGGGGGAACTACAATGAGCAGTTCTTC CASSVTSGGNYNEQFF
TRBJ2-7 few NA TRBV15 TGTGCCACCAGCAGGGGCGGTCCACCGTACGAGCAGTACTTC CATSRGGPPYEQYF
TRBJ1-3 many NA TRBV4-1 TGCGCCAGCAGCCAAGATCCTGGGGGATCTGGAAACACCATATATTTT CASSQDPGGSGNTIYF
TRBJ2-7 NA TRBD1 TRBV18 TGTGCCAGCTCACCACCGGGGACAGGTCGCTACGAGCAGTACTTC CASSPPGTGRYEQYF
TRBJ2-1 many TRBD2 TRBV5-1 TGCGCCAGCAGCTTCAGGACTAGCGAATACAATGAGCAGTTCTTC CASSFRTSEYNEQFF
TRBJ2-7 NA NA TRBV12-3/TRBV12-4 TGTGCCAGCAGTTTGGGCGGCCTCTACGAGCAGTACTTC CASSLGGLYEQYF
TRBJ2-6 NA NA TRBV20-1 TGCAGTGCTATCGTCTCTGGGGCCAACGTCCTGACTTTC CSAIVSGANVLTF
TRBJ1-5 few TRBD1 TRBV12-3/TRBV12-4 TGTGCCAGCAGTTTGGACAGGTTTAATCAGCCCCAGCATTTT CASSLDRFNQPQHF
TRBJ1-5 many NA TRBV20-1 TGCAGTGCTAGTAATCGTTTTAGGGGAGGTCAGCCCCAGCATTTT CSASNRFRGGQPQHF
TRBJ2-3 many NA TRBV5-5 TGTGCCAGCAGCTTAGACCCAACAAGCACAGATACGCAGTATTTT CASSLDPTSTDTQYF
TRBJ2-5 many NA TRBV7-2 TGTGCCAGCAGCTTAGCGGGGGCCTTTCAAGAGACCCAGTACTTC CASSLAGAFQETQYF
TRBJ1-5 NA NA TRBV5-1 TGCGACAGCAGCTCACAAAACTACAGGGATAGCAATCAGCCCCAGCATTTT CDSSSQNYRDSNQPQHF
TRBJ2-1 many NA TRBV20-1 TGCAGTGCAAGAATAGGGGGGGTTAAGTTCTTC CSARIGGVKFF
TRBJ2-1 NA NA TRBV7-7 TGTGCAGTGGTGGGGGGTGGCGGTGAGCAGTTCTTC CAVVGGGGEQFF
TRBJ2-7 NA NA TRBV20-1 TGCAGTGCCGAGGGGGTCCGTGGGCAGTACTTC CSAEGVRGQYF
TRBJ2-4 few TRBD1 TRBV20-1 TGCAGTGCTGGCTCCGGAGGACAGGGGGCCAAAAACATTCAGTACTTC CSAGSGGQGAKNIQYF
TRBJ2-3 NA TRBD2 TRBV5-1 TGCGCCAGCTCAACAGCGGGGAGCACAGATACGCAGTATTTT CASSTAGSTDTQYF
TRBJ2-7 few TRBD2 TRBV11-2 TGTGCCAGCAGCTTTTGGGGGGGGGACGAGCAGTACTTC CASSFWGGDEQYF
TRBJ2-2 many NA TRBV10-1 TGCGCCAGCAGTAAGAGGTTAAACACCGGGGAGCTGTTTTTT CASSKRLNTGELFF
TRBJ2-1 NA TRBD2 TRBV12-3/TRBV12-4 TGTGCCAGCAGTCCCGTAGCGGGGGGGATCTACAATGAGCAGTTCTTC CASSPVAGGIYNEQFF
TRBJ2-7 many NA TRBV20-1 TGCAGTGCTAGAGAGTCCTACGAGCAGTACTTC CSARESYEQYF
TRBJ2-3 many TRBD2 TRBV12-3/TRBV12-4 TGTGCCAGCAGTTCTCAGCGGGGGGGCATTCTGGACACAGATACGCAGTATTTT CASSSQRGGILDTDTQYF
TRBJ1-2 NA TRBD1 TRBV6-1 TGTGCCAGCAGTACCCCACAGGGGGGCGGCTACACCTTC CASSTPQGGGYTF
TRBJ2-1 few TRBD2 TRBV12-3/TRBV12-4 TGTGCCAGCAGTTTATGGCTAGCGGGGGTAGACAATGAGCAGTTCTTC CASSLWLAGVDNEQFF
TRBJ2-7 NA TRBD2 TRBV20-1 TGCAGTGCTCTAGGACTAGCGGGCCTCGGCTACGAGCAGTACTTC CSALGLAGLGYEQYF
TRBJ1-2 few TRBD1 TRBV20-1 TGCAGTGCCCCACGACAGGGCAAATATGGCTACACCTTC CSAPRQGKYGYTF